Shown below are 30 T cell receptor beta chains from a single sample sequenced in a study of blood T cell repertoires in COVID-19. Sequencing used immunoSEQ multiplex PCR; TCRdb keeps in-frame clones, though not all of them. Among more than 250,000 clones listed, roughly 86% were seen once. Sequenced: PBMCs or T cells enriched from blood (not recorded which). The receptor set was obtained from a woman between 18 and 29 years old who had recovered from COVID-19.

V gene TRBV5-4 combines with J gene TRBJ1-2; TRBD1 matches 7 bases. Germline V lookup: CDR1 SGHNT, CDR2 YYREEE (reference sequence). CDR3 length equals 14 residues. With 0 bases clipped from V and 5 bases from J, the junction kept 4 bases outside the gene matches. The CDR3 sequence: CASSLGGGRYGYTF. The CDR3 coding sequence is TGTGCCAGCAGCTTGGGAGGGGGCCGGTATGGCTACACCTTC.

This rearrangement joins TRBV30 to TRBJ1-2; weak D call: TRBD1 (5 bases). The CDR3 extends over 12 amino acids. With 7 bases removed from V and 0 bases from J, the gap between germline ends came to 9 bases. Per the germline V gene, CDR1 is GTSNPN and CDR2 is SVGIG (reference sequence). The CDR3 reads CAYWGANYGYTF. In DNA form, the CDR3 reads TGTGCCTACTGGGGGGCTAACTATGGCTACACCTTC.

The chain recombines TRBV5-8 with TRBJ1-1; D is unresolved. This CDR3 is built from 12 residues. V dropped 0 bases and J dropped 9 bases, with 9 bases sitting between them. Per the germline V gene, CDR1 is SGHTS and CDR2 is YDEGEE. CDR3 residues: CASSLARVKAFF. DNA for the CDR3: TGTGCCAGCAGCTTGGCCCGAGTCAAAGCTTTCTTT.

This clone has a single count. The gene calls are TRBV4-1 and TRBJ2-2; 8 bases fit TRBD2. In germline, CDR1 is MGHRA, CDR2 YSYEKL. V gave up 3 bases and J gave up 4 bases; unmatched junction bases: 4. The CDR3 loop spans 15 amino acids. CDR3 in amino acids: CASSHPGTSTGELFF. The CDR3 region has the DNA TGCGCCAGCAGCCATCCCGGGACTAGCACCGGGGAGCTGTTTTTT.

This chain joins TRBV27 and TRBJ2-5; TRBD1 agrees at 11 bases. CDR1 MNHEY and CDR2 SMNVEV come from the germline V gene (reference sequence). Trimming took 7 bases from V and 5 from J; bases not matched to a gene: 12. The length of the CDR3 is 16 residues. Here the CDR3 DNA reads TGTGCCAGCACCCGATTTGGACAGGGGGCGCTGGAGACCCAGTACTTC. Translation gives CASTRFGQGALETQYF.

The V gene is TRBV28, the J gene TRBJ1-2; a weak D match, TRBD1 (6 bases). V was cut by 5 bases and J by 1 base, with 11 bases left in between. Germline V lookup: CDR1 MDHEN, CDR2 SYDVKM. The CDR3 runs to 14 residues. The CDR3 DNA sequence: TGTGCCAGCAGTCCCGGGACAATTAACTATGGCTACACCTTC. This sequence encodes CASSPGTINYGYTF.

CDR3 bases: TGCAGCGTTCTGACTCACAGGGAGGGGTCCTACGAGCAGTACTTC. Translating it yields CSVLTHREGSYEQYF. This chain uses TRBV29-1 with TRBJ2-7; a possible D gene is TRBD2 (7 bases). Deletions cut 5 bases from V and 1 base from J, with 18 bases between. Germline CDR1 and CDR2: SQVTM and ANQGSEA. The CDR3 length is 15 residues.

The V and J genes are TRBV15 and TRBJ1-1, with unresolved D. V was clipped by 7 bases and J by 2 bases, with 23 bases between them. Germline CDR1 is LNHNV and CDR2 is YYDKDF (reference sequence). CDR3 length: 17 residues. CDR3 DNA sequence: TGTGCCACCACCTCCCGGGGAGTAGCGTTGGGTAACACTGAAGCTTTCTTT. This gives the protein CATTSRGVALGNTEAFF.

The chain uses TRBV9 and TRBJ2-3; 9 positions match TRBD2. Germline loops: CDR1 SGDLS, CDR2 YYNGEE. V lost 10 bases and J lost 0; bases outside the gene matches: 6. This CDR3 has 14 residues. The CDR3 is CASNLAGSTDTQYF. The CDR3 DNA is TGTGCCTCTAACCTAGCGGGGAGCACAGATACGCAGTATTTT.

This chain uses TRBV30 with TRBJ1-5; 7 bases map to TRBD1. CDR3 size: 15 residues. With 3 bases clipped from V and 0 bases from J, the junction kept 5 bases outside the gene matches. Germline CDR1 and CDR2: GTSNPN and SVGIG (reference sequence). For the CDR3, the DNA is TGTGCCTGGAGCGAGACAGGGTTTAGCAATCAGCCCCAGCATTTT. It specifies CAWSETGFSNQPQHF.

The chain uses TRBV19 and TRBJ1-2, with TRBD1 matching 7 bases. J lost 3 bases, V lost 4 bases, and 5 bases had no gene match. The CDR3 contains 14 residues. CDR1 is LNHDA, CDR2 SQIVND, per germline (reference sequence). CDR3 in DNA: TGTGCCAGTAGTACCCTCGGGACAGACTATGGCTACACCTTC. It specifies CASSTLGTDYGYTF.

The chain is built from TRBV14 and TRBJ2-3, with TRBD2 identical over 7 bases. Losses at the gene ends were 4 bases for V and 4 bases for J; bases not matched to a gene: 5. This CDR3 is 14 amino acids long. Germline loops: CDR1 SGHDN, CDR2 FVKESK. The CDR3 DNA follows: TGTGCCAGCAGCCGAGGACTAGTTGCAGATACGCAGTATTTT. Translated: CASSRGLVADTQYF.

This sequence joins TRBV5-1 and TRBJ2-5; TRBD2 aligns across 8 bases. Germline lookup yields CDR1 SGHRS and CDR2 YFSETQ. V trimming: 4 bases; J trimming: 2 bases; junction bases outside the gene matches: 7. The CDR3 runs 15 residues. CDR3 DNA sequence: TGCGCCAGCAGCAACCCGACTAGCGCTCAAGAGACCCAGTACTTC. Its protein is CASSNPTSAQETQYF.

This clone is medium-sized in the sample. J is TRBJ2-1 and V is TRBV19; D is possibly TRBD2 (6 bases). Germline V gene data show CDR1 as LNHDA and CDR2 as SQIVND (reference sequence). V was pared by 1 base and J by 3 bases, with 13 bases between. The CDR3 length is 16 residues. CDR3 DNA: TGTGCCAGTAGTATAGCTTTTGCGGGGAACTACAATGAGCAGTTCTTC. Translating gives CASSIAFAGNYNEQFF.

The chain links TRBV5-1 to TRBJ1-1; D call uncertain. Deletions cut 0 bases from V and 3 bases from J, with 9 bases between. The CDR3 runs 14 residues. Germline lookup yields CDR1 SGHRS and CDR2 YFSETQ. The CDR3, as DNA: TGCGCCAGCAGCTTGGTCCTACGGGACACTGAAGCTTTCTTT. Its translation: CASSLVLRDTEAFF.

The chain carries TRBV11-2 and TRBJ1-3; 8 positions agree with TRBD1. This CDR3 has 14 residues. Unmatched junction bases numbered 5, after V lost 5 bases and J lost 5 bases. Germline V gene lookup returns CDR1 SGHAT and CDR2 FQNNGV. The DNA of the CDR3 is TGTGCCAGCAGCCCTGACAGGGGAAGAAACACCATATATTTT. This codes for CASSPDRGRNTIYF. Based on the CDR3 plus reference TRBV11-2 and TRBJ1-3, the full variable domain is EAGVAQSPRYKIIEKRQSVAFWCNPISGHATLYWYQQILGQGPKLLIQFQNNGVVDDSQLPKDRFSAERLKGVDSTLKIQPAKLEDSAVYLCASSPDRGRNTIYFGEGSWLTVV.

The chain joins TRBV2 to TRBJ1-1; TRBD1 aligns across 7 bases. The germline V gene encodes CDR1 SNHLY and CDR2 FYNNEI. V lost 7 bases to trimming and J lost 6 bases; unmatched junction nucleotides: 11. The CDR3 sequence is 14 residues long. For the CDR3, the DNA is TGTGCCAGCAAGTTTACAATAGGGGGCCCTGAAGCTTTCTTT. This translates into CASKFTIGGPEAFF.

The CDR3 DNA sequence: TGTGCCAGCAGCTTAGAGCTGTCTAGCGGAAGCGAGACAGATACGCAGTATTTT. Protein: CASSLELSSGSETDTQYF. V gene TRBV7-2 combines with J gene TRBJ2-3, with 7 bases that match TRBD2. This CDR3 comprises 18 residues. Germline V lookup: CDR1 SGHTA, CDR2 FQGNSA. V was clipped by 1 base and J by 3 bases; unmatched bases: 13.

This chain uses TRBV10-3 with TRBJ1-5, with 7 positions matching TRBD1. V lost 5 bases to trimming and J lost 7 bases; unmatched junction nucleotides: 8. The CDR3 loop spans 14 amino acids. CDR1 is ENHRY and CDR2 is SYGVKD in the germline V gene. This chain's CDR3 is CAISPDRMGQPQHF. DNA of the CDR3: TGTGCCATCAGTCCGGACAGGATGGGGCAGCCCCAGCATTTT.

This chain joins TRBV11-3 and TRBJ2-3, with 10 bases lining up with TRBD2. Germline CDR1 and CDR2: SGHNT and YENEEA. The CDR3 contains 14 residues. V dropped 7 bases and J dropped 2; count of bases not matched to a gene: 3. The DNA for the CDR3 is TGTGCCAGCACCCTAGCGGGGGTCACAGATACGCAGTATTTT. Its protein is CASTLAGVTDTQYF.

This chain links TRBV28 with TRBJ2-1; the match to TRBD2 covers 8 bases. From germline, CDR1 is MDHEN and CDR2 SYDVKM. The CDR3 has 15 amino acids. V shed 1 base, J shed 6 bases, and the junction held 5 bases outside the gene matches. The CDR3 sequence is CASSLSGGLANEQFF. The CDR3 DNA is TGTGCCAGCAGTTTATCCGGAGGACTAGCCAATGAGCAGTTCTTC. Looking up the rest from reference TRBV28 and TRBJ2-1 gives the full variable domain: DVKVTQSSRYLVKRTGEKVFLECVQDMDHENMFWYRQDPGLGLRLIYFSYDVKMKEKGDIPEGYSVSREKKERFSLILESASTNQTSMYLCASSLSGGLANEQFFGPGTRLTVL.

DNA of the CDR3: TGTGCCAGCAACTGGGGACTAGCGGTAAGGGCAGGGTTCTTC. It codes for CASNWGLAVRAGFF. The V call is TRBV7-2, the J call TRBJ2-1; 11 bases match TRBD2. Per the germline V gene, CDR1 is SGHTA and CDR2 is FQGNSA. This CDR3 spans 14 amino acids. The ends lost 7 bases at V and 15 bases at J; junction bases unmatched: 14.

This clone was recorded only once. J is TRBJ1-1 and V is TRBV30, with D possibly TRBD1 on 6 matching bases. The germline gives CDR1 GTSNPN, CDR2 SVGIG (reference sequence). This CDR3 region has 13 residues. V lost 4 bases and J 4 bases, leaving 13 bases between the germline ends. CDR3 protein: CAWIRTAGTEAFF. DNA of the CDR3: TGTGCCTGGATTCGGACAGCTGGCACTGAAGCTTTCTTT.

CDR3 amino acids: CASRRNYRGSGANVLTF. The DNA for the CDR3 is TGTGCCAGCAGGCGAAATTACAGGGGTTCTGGGGCCAACGTCCTGACTTTC. The rearrangement links TRBV5-4 to TRBJ2-6; TRBD1 matches at 7 bases. Germline CDR1 and CDR2: SGHNT and YYREEE (reference sequence). This CDR3 contains 17 residues. V was clipped by 5 bases and J by 1 base; unmatched bases: 9.

The V gene is TRBV29-1, the J gene TRBJ2-1, with 12 bases identical to TRBD1. This CDR3 has 15 residues. V was clipped by 4 bases and J by 7 bases; unmatched bases: 8. Germline CDR1 is SQVTM and CDR2 is ANQGSEA. Written as DNA, the CDR3 is TGCAGCGTTGGGCCGGGACAGGGGGCCGGGAATGAGCAGTTCTTC. Translating it yields CSVGPGQGAGNEQFF.

This clone was seen many times. CDR3 nucleotides: TGTGCCAGCTCACCCCCGGGGAGGAGCTCTAACTATGGCTACACCTTC. Translation gives CASSPPGRSSNYGYTF. The chain links TRBV18 to TRBJ1-2, with D uncertain. The CDR3 covers 16 residues. Germline V gives CDR1 KGHSH, CDR2 LQKENI. V was shortened by 3 bases and J by 0 bases, with 14 bases between the two germline ends.

The V and J genes are TRBV5-1 and TRBJ2-7; 7 nucleotides align to TRBD1. CDR1 is SGHRS and CDR2 is YFSETQ in the germline V gene. The CDR3 runs 15 residues. The V gene end was trimmed by 0 bases and the J gene end by 7 bases; junction bases not matched to a gene: 10. Here the CDR3 DNA reads TGCGCCAGCAGCTTGGGAGGGGGCGGTGTGCGAGAGCAGTACTTC. Protein sequence: CASSLGGGGVREQYF. The full variable domain, its missing parts supplied by reference TRBV5-1 and TRBJ2-7, is KAGVTQTPRYLIKTRGQQVTLSCSPISGHRSVSWYQQTPGQGLQFLFEYFSETQRNKGNFPGRFSGRQFSNSRSEMNVSTLELGDSALYLCASSLGGGGVREQYFGPGTRLTVT.

The chain recombines TRBV30 with TRBJ1-2; 8 nucleotides align to TRBD1. This CDR3 comprises 12 residues. V lost 8 bases to trimming and J lost 4 bases; unmatched junction nucleotides: 6. Germline CDR1 is GTSNPN and CDR2 is SVGIG (reference sequence). The CDR3 protein is CARGQGPYGYTF. CDR3 bases: TGTGCCCGTGGACAGGGTCCCTATGGCTACACCTTC.

This chain links TRBV28 with TRBJ1-3; D is possibly TRBD1 (5 bases). This CDR3 is built from 13 residues. In germline, CDR1 is MDHEN, CDR2 SYDVKM. V shed 8 bases and J shed 4 bases, with 12 bases lying between them. CDR3 sequence: CASGRGGGNTIYF. The CDR3 nucleotides are TGTGCCAGCGGACGTGGGGGGGGAAACACCATATATTTT.

This clone was seen more than once but under ten times. This chain uses TRBV29-1 with TRBJ2-1; 9 bases are a match to TRBD2. Germline V gene data show CDR1 as SQVTM and CDR2 as ANQGSEA. V gave up 4 bases and J gave up 7 bases; unmatched junction bases: 2. This CDR3 spans 12 amino acids. The CDR3 DNA reads as TGCAGCGTTGGCGGGAGGGAAAATGAGCAGTTCTTC. Translation gives CSVGGRENEQFF.